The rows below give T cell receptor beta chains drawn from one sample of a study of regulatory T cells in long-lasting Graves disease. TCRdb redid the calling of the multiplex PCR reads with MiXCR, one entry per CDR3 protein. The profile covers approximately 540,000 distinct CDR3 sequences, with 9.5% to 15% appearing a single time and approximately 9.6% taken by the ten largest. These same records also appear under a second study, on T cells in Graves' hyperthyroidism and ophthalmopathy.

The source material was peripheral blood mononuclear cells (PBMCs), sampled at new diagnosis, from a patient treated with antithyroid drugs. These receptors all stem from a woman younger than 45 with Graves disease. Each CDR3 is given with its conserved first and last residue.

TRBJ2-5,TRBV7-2,CASSSTGTAEETQYF
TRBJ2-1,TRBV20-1,CSARVLVGGQGQFF
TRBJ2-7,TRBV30,CAWSKGVSYEQYF
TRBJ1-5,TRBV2,CASSGPLNQPQHF
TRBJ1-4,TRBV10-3,CAISESWKEKLFF
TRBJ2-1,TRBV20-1,CSAIREGPYNEQFF
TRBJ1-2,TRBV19,CASSIGGFRDYGYTF
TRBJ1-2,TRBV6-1,CASSEYRGPYGYTF
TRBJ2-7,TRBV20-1,CSAPRLAGSYEQYF
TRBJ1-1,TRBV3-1,CASSQDPWGAGSNTEAFF
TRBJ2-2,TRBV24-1,CATSDSPGLAGVRVTGELFF
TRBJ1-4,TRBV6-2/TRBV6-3,CASSETGGGEKLFF
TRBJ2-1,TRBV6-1,CASRLAGDFYNEQFF
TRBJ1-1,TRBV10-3,CAISLSKTGTEAFF
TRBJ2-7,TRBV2,CASSEAREQYF
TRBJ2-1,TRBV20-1,CSARDLRTSGSKNEQFF
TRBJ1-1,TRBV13,CASSTRHPGDASF
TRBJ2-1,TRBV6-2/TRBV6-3,CASSYTGGANEQFF
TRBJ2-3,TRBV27,CASSPRGGGRVTDTQYF
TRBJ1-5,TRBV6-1,CASGSGTQHF
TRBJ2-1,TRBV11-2,CASSFRVNEQFF
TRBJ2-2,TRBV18,CASSPPTSANTGELFF
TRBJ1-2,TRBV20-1,CSARELYGYTF
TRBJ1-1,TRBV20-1,CSARPGGMNTEAFF
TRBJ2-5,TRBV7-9,CASSLDRGFETQYF
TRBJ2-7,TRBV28,CASSLWDRVEQYF
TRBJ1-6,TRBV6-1,CATGAQDNSPLHF
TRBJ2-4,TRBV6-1,CASSRGSKNIQYF
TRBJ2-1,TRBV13,CASSSPRTRSYNEQFF
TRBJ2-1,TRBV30,CAWSPTRGGSYNEQFF
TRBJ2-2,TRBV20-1,CSAYSGRGPGELFF
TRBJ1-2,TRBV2,CASMRTVNYGYTF
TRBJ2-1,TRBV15,CATSRVSTGLAGEFF
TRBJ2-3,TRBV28,CASSSDTQYF
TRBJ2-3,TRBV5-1,CASSLGTGPSTDTQYF
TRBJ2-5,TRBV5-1,CASSHQGHQETQYF
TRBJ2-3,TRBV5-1,CASSLVGGVGTDTQYF
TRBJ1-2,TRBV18,CASSPTQRWGYGYTF
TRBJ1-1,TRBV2,CASTTGSHSYTEAFF
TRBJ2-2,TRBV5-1,CASSPSAGLAGGTGELFF
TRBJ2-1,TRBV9,CASSVVGGINEQFF
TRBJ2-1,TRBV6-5,CASSYSGTSGGEQFF
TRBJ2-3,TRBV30,CAWSDTLSTDTQYF
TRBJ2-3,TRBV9,CASSSGLAGEDTQYF
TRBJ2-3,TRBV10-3,CAISEPRAGVSDTQYF
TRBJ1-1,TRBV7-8,CASRGWKLPEAFF